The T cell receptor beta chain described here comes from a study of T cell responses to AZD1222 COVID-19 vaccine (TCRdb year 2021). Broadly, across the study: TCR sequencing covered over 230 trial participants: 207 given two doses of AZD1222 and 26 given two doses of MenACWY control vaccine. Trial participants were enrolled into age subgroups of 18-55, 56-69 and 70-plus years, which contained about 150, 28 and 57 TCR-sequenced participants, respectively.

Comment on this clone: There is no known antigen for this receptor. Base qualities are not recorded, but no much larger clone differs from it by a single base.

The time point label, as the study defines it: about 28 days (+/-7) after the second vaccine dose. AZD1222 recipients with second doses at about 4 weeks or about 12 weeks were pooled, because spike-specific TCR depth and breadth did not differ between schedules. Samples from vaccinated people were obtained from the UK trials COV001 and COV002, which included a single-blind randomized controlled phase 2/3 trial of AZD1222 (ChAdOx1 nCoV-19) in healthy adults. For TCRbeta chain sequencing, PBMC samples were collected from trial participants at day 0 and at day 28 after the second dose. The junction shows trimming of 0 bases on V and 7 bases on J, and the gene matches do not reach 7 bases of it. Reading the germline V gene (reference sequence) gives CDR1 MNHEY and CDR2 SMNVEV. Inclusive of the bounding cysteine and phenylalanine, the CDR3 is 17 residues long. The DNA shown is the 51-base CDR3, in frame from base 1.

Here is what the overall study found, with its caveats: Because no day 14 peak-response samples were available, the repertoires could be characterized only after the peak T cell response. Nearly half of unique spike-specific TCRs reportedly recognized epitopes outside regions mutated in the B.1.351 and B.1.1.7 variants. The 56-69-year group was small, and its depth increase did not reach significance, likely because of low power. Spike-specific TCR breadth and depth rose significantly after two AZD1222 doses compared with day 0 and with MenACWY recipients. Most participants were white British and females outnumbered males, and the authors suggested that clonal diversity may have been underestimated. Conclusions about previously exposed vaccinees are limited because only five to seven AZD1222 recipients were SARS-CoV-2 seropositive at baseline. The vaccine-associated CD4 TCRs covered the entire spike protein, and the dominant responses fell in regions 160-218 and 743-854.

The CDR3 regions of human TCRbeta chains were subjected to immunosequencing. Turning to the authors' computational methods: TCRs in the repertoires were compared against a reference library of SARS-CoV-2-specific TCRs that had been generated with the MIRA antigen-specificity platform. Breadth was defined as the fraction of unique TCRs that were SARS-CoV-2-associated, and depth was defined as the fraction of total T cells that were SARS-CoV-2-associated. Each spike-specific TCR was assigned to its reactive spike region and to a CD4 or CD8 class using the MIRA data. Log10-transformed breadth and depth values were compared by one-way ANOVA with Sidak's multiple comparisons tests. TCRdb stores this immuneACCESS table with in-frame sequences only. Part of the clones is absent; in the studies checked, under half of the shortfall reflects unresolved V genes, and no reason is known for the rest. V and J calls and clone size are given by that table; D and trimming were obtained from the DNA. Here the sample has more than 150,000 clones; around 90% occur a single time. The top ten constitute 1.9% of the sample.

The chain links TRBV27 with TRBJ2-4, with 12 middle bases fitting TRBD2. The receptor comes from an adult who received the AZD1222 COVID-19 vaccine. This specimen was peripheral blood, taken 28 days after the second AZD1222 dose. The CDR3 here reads CASSLSSSGRARNIQYF. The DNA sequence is TGTGCCAGCAGTTTATCGTCTAGCGGGAGGGCCAGGAACATTCAGTACTTC.